One sample yielded the 7 T cell receptor beta chains listed below, sequenced in a study of blood T cells in healthy people across ages. Sample-barcoded 5' priming and a J-beta primer mix drove a second PCR of 7 to 11 cycles. MiXCR was run by TCRdb on the 5' RACE reads, yielding one entry per CDR3 protein. The sample yields over 1,500,000 distinct CDR3 sequences, about two fifths seen once. The sequencing sample was made of blood. The origin of the receptors is a human donor in good health.

This clonotype was recorded once. The rearrangement links TRBV30 to TRBJ1-6; no definite D call. The length of the CDR3 is 15 residues. The germline V gene encodes CDR1 GTSNPN and CDR2 SVGIG (reference sequence). Trimming shortened V by 0 bases and J by 7 bases, and 13 bases separated the two germline ends. Here the CDR3 reads CAWSVFINENSPLHF. In nucleotides, the CDR3 is TGTGCCTGGAGTGTATTTATCAATGAGAATTCACCCCTCCACTTT.

This clonotype appeared a few times. The chain links TRBV5-1 to TRBJ1-4, with 11 bases matching TRBD1. Losses at the gene ends were 2 bases for V and 5 bases for J; bases not matched to a gene: 2. The CDR3 extends over 15 amino acids. Germline V gene sequence: CDR1 SGHRS, CDR2 YFSETQ. For the CDR3, the DNA is TGCGCCAGCAGCTTCGGGGACAGGGGGAATGAAAAACTGTTTTTT. Translating it yields CASSFGDRGNEKLFF. The whole variable domain, remainder taken from reference TRBV5-1 and TRBJ1-4, is KAGVTQTPRYLIKTRGQQVTLSCSPISGHRSVSWYQQTPGQGLQFLFEYFSETQRNKGNFPGRFSGRQFSNSRSEMNVSTLELGDSALYLCASSFGDRGNEKLFFGSGTQLSVL.

The chain links TRBV20-1 to TRBJ2-1, with 8 bases that match TRBD2. Germline-derived CDR1 and CDR2 are DFQATT and SNEGSKA (reference sequence). V lost 5 bases to trimming and J lost 6 bases; unmatched junction nucleotides: 18. The CDR3 consists of 17 residues. The CDR3 here is CSASGSGTRFGFNEQFF. The CDR3 bases are TGCAGTGCTTCCGGTTCCGGGACTAGGTTTGGTTTCAATGAGCAGTTCTTC.

In this sample, this clonotype turned up a few times. The chain uses TRBV4-3 and TRBJ2-7, with 7 bases aligning to TRBD2. Trimming at V came to 0 bases and at J to 4 bases, leaving 12 bases not matched to a gene. Germline CDR1 LGHNA, CDR2 YSLEER. The length of the CDR3 is 17 residues. The CDR3 coding sequence is TGCGCCAGCAGCCAAGATATTTTGGCGGGGGTAGGATACGAGCAGTACTTC. As protein: CASSQDILAGVGYEQYF.

V and J are TRBV5-1 and TRBJ1-1; D is undetermined. Trimming took off 3 bases at V and 6 bases at J, with 12 bases between the two ends. Looked up from germline, CDR1 is SGHRS and CDR2 is YFSETQ. The CDR3 contains 13 residues. The CDR3 bases are TGCGCCAGCAGCTCCCTGGGAGTGGCTGAAGCTTTCTTT. This translates into CASSSLGVAEAFF.

The chain combines TRBV7-2 with TRBJ2-1; D gene unclear. Per the germline V gene, CDR1 is SGHTA and CDR2 is FQGNSA. V dropped 2 bases and J dropped 7 bases, with 6 bases sitting between them. The CDR3 sequence is 12 residues long. The CDR3 DNA is TGTGCCAGCAGCTTAATGGTTAATGAGCAGTTCTTC. Translating it yields CASSLMVNEQFF.

V and J are TRBV7-2 and TRBJ1-2, with no clear D. Deletions cut 1 base from V and 4 bases from J, with 19 bases between. The CDR3 is 17 residues long. In germline, CDR1 is SGHTA, CDR2 FQGNSA. In DNA, the CDR3 is TGTGCCAGCAGCTTAGACCCAAACGGTGCAGACACCTATGGCTACACCTTC. This codes for CASSLDPNGADTYGYTF. Full variable domain (remainder filled in from reference TRBV7-2 and TRBJ1-2): GAGVSQSPSNKVTEKGKDVELRCDPISGHTALYWYRQSLGQGLEFLIYFQGNSAPDKSGLPSDRFSAERTGGSVSTLTIQRTQQEDSAVYLCASSLDPNGADTYGYTFGSGTRLTVV.